These 12 T cell receptor beta chains were sequenced from one sample in a study of T cell changes during pregnancy in multiple sclerosis. The protocol was immunoSEQ multiplex PCR, while the TCRdb copy is restricted to in-frame clones and leaves out a portion. The profile shows around 77,000 clones, 91% of them singletons. The starting material was peripheral blood, obtained in the third trimester of pregnancy. These TCRs come from a female donor in good health, enrolled as a control in a pregnancy study.

This clone was seen a single time. This chain links TRBV4-2 with TRBJ2-7, with 13 nucleotides matching TRBD2. Trimming cost V 0 bases and J 1 base; bases outside gene matches: 12. Germline CDR1 LGHNA, CDR2 YNFKEQ. The CDR3 sequence is 20 residues long. CDR3: CASSQEAPGLAGESSYEQYF. CDR3 in DNA: TGTGCCAGCAGCCAAGAGGCCCCTGGACTAGCGGGGGAGAGTTCCTACGAGCAGTACTTC.

This clone came up a few times. The gene calls are TRBV19 and TRBJ1-6; D is ambiguous. The CDR3 extends over 14 amino acids. Trimming shortened V by 1 base and J by 11 bases, and 12 bases separated the two germline ends. From germline, CDR1 is LNHDA and CDR2 SQIVND (reference sequence). The DNA of the CDR3 is TGTGCCAGTAGTATAGGATCTACTTCAACACCCCTCCACTTT. It translates to CASSIGSTSTPLHF.

This chain uses TRBV4-1 with TRBJ2-1; TRBD2 might be the D (5 bases). Looked up from germline, CDR1 is MGHRA and CDR2 is YSYEKL. The V end was cut by 2 bases, the J end by 0 bases, with 8 bases between. The CDR3 sequence is 15 residues long. The CDR3 DNA follows: TGCGCCAGCAGCCAACGAAGCGGCTCCTACAATGAGCAGTTCTTC. Its protein product is CASSQRSGSYNEQFF.

This chain's CDR3 is CASSPSGKNTEAFF. The CDR3 nucleotides are TGTGCCAGCTCACCATCAGGCAAGAACACTGAAGCTTTCTTT. The rearrangement links TRBV18 to TRBJ1-1; D unresolved. The ends were cut back, 2 bases at V and 1 base at J, with 8 bases in the middle. Germline V gives CDR1 KGHSH, CDR2 LQKENI. The length of the CDR3 is 14 residues.

This chain connects TRBV7-9 to TRBJ1-2; D not certain. V lost 6 bases and J lost 7, with 9 bases in between. The CDR3 is made up of 11 amino acids. The germline V gene encodes CDR1 SEHNR and CDR2 FQNEAQ (reference sequence). CDR3 amino acids: CASRSTGGYTF. The CDR3 nucleotides are TGTGCCAGCAGATCTACCGGTGGCTACACCTTC.

This clone was counted once. The rearrangement links TRBV25-1 to TRBJ1-2; 8 bases agree with TRBD1. The ends lost 0 bases at V and 10 bases at J; junction bases unmatched: 4. The germline CDR1 and CDR2 sequences are MGHDK and SYGVNS. The CDR3 is made up of 13 amino acids. For the CDR3, the DNA is TGTGCCAGCAGTGAATATAGGGACAGGTACTACACCTTC. Amino acid sequence: CASSEYRDRYYTF.

V gene TRBV4-3 combines with J gene TRBJ2-3, with 7 bases matching TRBD1. V was pared by 0 bases and J by 0 bases, with 0 bases of the junction left unmatched. The CDR3 has 15 amino acids. Germline V gives CDR1 LGHNA, CDR2 YSLEER. The CDR3 DNA sequence: TGCGCCAGCAGCCAAGAGGGACAGAGCACAGATACGCAGTATTTT. Translated: CASSQEGQSTDTQYF.

This sequence joins TRBV4-3 and TRBJ1-1; D may be TRBD1 (5 bases). CDR1 is LGHNA and CDR2 is YSLEER in the germline V gene. Between the trimmed V and J ends, which lost 0 bases and 1 base, there was a span of 9 bases. The CDR3 length is 15 residues. DNA for the CDR3: TGCGCCAGCAGCCAAGAGGGCAGGGCGAACACTGAAGCTTTCTTT. Translating it yields CASSQEGRANTEAFF.

This clone was recorded once. This chain connects TRBV27 to TRBJ1-2; no clear D gene. The CDR3 consists of 16 residues. Trimming took 5 bases from V and 4 from J, leaving 20 bases between them. The V gene's germline CDR1 is MNHEY and CDR2 SMNVEV (reference sequence). The CDR3 DNA reads TGTGCCAGCAGTCTTAGGGCGGCTGGGAGCGGCTATGGCTACACCTTC. Protein sequence: CASSLRAAGSGYGYTF.

This chain joins TRBV5-6 and TRBJ2-4; possible D gene TRBD1, 6 bases. The V and J ends lost 0 bases and 0 bases respectively, with 16 bases between them. Germline CDR1 and CDR2: SGHDT and YYEEEE. The CDR3 extends over 18 amino acids. In nucleotides, the CDR3 is TGTGCCAGCAGCTTGGCACAGGGCGCCGTGCTAGCCAAAAACATTCAGTACTTC. Encoded protein: CASSLAQGAVLAKNIQYF.

This chain joins TRBV28 and TRBJ1-3; TRBD1 aligns across 8 bases. The CDR3 has 15 residues. CDR1 is MDHEN, CDR2 SYDVKM, per germline. The ends lost 8 bases at V and 0 bases at J; junction bases unmatched: 6. CDR3 in DNA: TGTGCCAGCCAGGACAGGGCGGGCTCTGGAAACACCATATATTTT. It codes for CASQDRAGSGNTIYF.

The rearrangement links TRBV28 to TRBJ2-7; 7 nucleotides line up with TRBD1. The junction had 10 bases not matched to a gene; V was cut back by 7 bases and J by 4 bases. In germline, CDR1 is MDHEN, CDR2 SYDVKM. This CDR3 spans 14 amino acids. CDR3: CASTTVTGDYEQYF. CDR3 coding DNA: TGTGCCAGCACTACCGTTACAGGGGATTACGAGCAGTACTTC. The full variable domain, in which reference TRBV28 and TRBJ2-7 provide the parts outside the CDR3, is DVKVTQSSRYLVKRTGEKVFLECVQDMDHENMFWYRQDPGLGLRLIYFSYDVKMKEKGDIPEGYSVSREKKERFSLILESASTNQTSMYLCASTTVTGDYEQYFGPGTRLTVT.